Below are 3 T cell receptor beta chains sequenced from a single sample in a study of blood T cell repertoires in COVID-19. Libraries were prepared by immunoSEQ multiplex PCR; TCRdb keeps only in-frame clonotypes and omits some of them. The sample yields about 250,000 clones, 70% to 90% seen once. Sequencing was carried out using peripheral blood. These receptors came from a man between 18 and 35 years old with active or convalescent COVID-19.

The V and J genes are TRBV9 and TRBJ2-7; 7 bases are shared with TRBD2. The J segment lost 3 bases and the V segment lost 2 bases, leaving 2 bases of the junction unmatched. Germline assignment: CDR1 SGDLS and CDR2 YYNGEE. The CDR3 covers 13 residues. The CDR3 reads CASSVGEGYEQYF. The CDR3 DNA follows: TGTGCCAGCAGCGTTGGGGAGGGCTACGAGCAGTACTTC.

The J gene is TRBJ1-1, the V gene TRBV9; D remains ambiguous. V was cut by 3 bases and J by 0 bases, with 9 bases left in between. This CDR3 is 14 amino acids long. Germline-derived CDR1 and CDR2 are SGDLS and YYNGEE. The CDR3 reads CASSETVMNTEAFF. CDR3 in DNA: TGTGCCAGCAGCGAAACAGTTATGAACACTGAAGCTTTCTTT. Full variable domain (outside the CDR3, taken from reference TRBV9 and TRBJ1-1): DSGVTQTPKHLITATGQRVTLRCSPRSGDLSVYWYQQSLDQGLQFLIQYYNGEERAKGNILERFSAQQFPDLHSELNLSSLELGDSALYFCASSETVMNTEAFFGQGTRLTVV.

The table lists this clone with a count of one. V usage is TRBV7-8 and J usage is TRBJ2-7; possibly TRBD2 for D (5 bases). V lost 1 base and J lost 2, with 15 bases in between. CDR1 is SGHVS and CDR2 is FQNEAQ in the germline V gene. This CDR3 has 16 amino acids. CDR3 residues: CASSLDQDWRTYEQYF. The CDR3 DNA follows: TGTGCCAGCAGCTTAGACCAGGACTGGAGAACCTACGAGCAGTACTTC.